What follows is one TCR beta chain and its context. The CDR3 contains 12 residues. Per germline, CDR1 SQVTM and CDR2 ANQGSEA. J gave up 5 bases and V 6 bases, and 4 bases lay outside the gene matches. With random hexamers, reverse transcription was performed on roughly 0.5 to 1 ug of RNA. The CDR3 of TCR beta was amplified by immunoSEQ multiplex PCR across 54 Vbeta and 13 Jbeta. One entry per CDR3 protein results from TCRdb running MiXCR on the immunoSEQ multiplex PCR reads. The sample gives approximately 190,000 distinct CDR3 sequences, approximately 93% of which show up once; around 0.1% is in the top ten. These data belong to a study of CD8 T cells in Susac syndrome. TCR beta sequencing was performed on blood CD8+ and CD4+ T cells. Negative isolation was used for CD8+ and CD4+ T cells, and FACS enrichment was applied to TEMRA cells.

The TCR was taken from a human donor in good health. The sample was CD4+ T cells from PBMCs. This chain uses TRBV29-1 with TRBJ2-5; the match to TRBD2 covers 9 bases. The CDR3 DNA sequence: TGCAGCGTGCGGGGGGGAACGGAGACCCAGTACTTC. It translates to CSVRGGTETQYF.